This T cell receptor (beta chain) was obtained from a study of cytomegalovirus exposure and HLA in healthy donors. Study-level results: In vitro, three CMV-associated chains proved specific for CMV antigens.

60 Vbeta and 13 Jbeta primers were used in PCR. The data were produced by immunoSEQ multiplex PCR, yet TCRdb's version contains in-frame clones alone and is incomplete. The table for this sample gives about 120,000 clones. The length of the CDR3 is 12 residues. The V end lost 5 bases, the J end lost 8 bases, and 7 bases lay between the germline ends. The V gene's germline CDR1 is SGHTA and CDR2 FQGNSA. As concerns this clone: The target antigen is unknown.

This TCR came from a man between 18 and 29 years old in good health and CMV-seronegative. The source material was PBMCs. The V gene is TRBV7-2, the J gene TRBJ1-6; D gene unclear. CDR3 protein: CASSPRDSPLHF. DNA of the CDR3: TGTGCCAGCAGCCCGAGAGATTCACCCCTCCACTTT.